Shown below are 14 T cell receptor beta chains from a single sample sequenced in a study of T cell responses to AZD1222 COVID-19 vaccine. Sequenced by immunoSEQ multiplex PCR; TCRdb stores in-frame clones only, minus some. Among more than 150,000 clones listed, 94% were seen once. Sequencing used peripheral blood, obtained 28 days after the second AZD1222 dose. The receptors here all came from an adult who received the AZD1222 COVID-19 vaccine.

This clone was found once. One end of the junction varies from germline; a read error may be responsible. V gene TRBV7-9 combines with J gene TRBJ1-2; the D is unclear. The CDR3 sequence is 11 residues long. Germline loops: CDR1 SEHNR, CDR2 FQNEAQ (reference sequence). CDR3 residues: CASSLSASTAF. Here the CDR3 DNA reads TGTGCCAGCAGCTTATCTGCCTCGACGGCCTTC.

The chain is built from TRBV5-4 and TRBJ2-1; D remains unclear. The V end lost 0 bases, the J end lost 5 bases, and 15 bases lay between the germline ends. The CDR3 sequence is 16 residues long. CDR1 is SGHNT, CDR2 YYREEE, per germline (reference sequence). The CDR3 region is CASSLVVTTLNNEQFF. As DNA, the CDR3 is TGTGCCAGCAGCTTGGTAGTAACCACTCTCAACAATGAGCAGTTCTTC. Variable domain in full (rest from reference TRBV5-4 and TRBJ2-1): ETGVTQSPTHLIKTRGQQVTLRCSSQSGHNTVSWYQQALGQGPQFIFQYYREEENGRGNFPPRFSGLQFPNYSSELNVNALELDDSALYLCASSLVVTTLNNEQFFGPGTRLTVL.

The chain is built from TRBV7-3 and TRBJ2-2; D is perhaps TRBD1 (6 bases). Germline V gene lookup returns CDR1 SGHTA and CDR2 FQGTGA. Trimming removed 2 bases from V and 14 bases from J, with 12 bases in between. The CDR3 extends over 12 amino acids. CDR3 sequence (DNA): TGTGCCAGCAGCTTAGGGCAGGGGAAACTGTTTTTT. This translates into CASSLGQGKLFF. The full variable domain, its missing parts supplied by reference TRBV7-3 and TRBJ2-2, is GAGVSQTPSNKVTEKGKYVELRCDPISGHTALYWYRQSLGQGPEFLIYFQGTGAADDSGLPNDRFFAVRPEGSVSTLKIQRTERGDSAVYLCASSLGQGKLFFGEGSRLTVL.

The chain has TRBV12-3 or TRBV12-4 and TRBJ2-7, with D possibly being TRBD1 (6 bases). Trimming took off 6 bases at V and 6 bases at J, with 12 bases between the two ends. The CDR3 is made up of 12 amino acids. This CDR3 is CASRTGSFEQYF. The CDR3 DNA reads TGTGCCAGCAGAACAGGGTCGTTCGAGCAGTACTTC.

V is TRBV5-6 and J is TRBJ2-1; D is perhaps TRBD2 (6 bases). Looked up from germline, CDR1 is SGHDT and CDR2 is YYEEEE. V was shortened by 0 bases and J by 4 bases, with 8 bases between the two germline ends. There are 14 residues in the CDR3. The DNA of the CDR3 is TGTGCCAGCAGCTTGGATGGGACTTACAATGAGCAGTTCTTC. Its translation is CASSLDGTYNEQFF.

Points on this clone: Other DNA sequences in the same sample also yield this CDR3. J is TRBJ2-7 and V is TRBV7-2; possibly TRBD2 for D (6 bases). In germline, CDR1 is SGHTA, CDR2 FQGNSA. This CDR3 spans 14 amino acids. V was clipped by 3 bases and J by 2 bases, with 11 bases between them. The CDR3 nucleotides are TGTGCCAGCAGCTTTGGGACGGGAGCCTACGAGCAGTACTTC. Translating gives CASSFGTGAYEQYF.

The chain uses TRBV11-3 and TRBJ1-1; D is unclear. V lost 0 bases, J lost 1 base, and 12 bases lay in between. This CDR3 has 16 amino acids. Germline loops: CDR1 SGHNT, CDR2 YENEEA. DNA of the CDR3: TGTGCCAGCAGCTTAGAGGGCTGGGGTGGGAACACTGAAGCTTTCTTT. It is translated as CASSLEGWGGNTEAFF.

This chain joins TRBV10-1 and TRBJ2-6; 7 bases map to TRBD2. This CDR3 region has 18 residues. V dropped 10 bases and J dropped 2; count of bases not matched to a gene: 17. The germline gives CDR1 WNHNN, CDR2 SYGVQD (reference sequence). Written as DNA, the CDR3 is TGCGCCATCATGGGGGGGGTCTGGGGTTCAACTGGGGCCAACGTCCTGACTTTC. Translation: CAIMGGVWGSTGANVLTF.

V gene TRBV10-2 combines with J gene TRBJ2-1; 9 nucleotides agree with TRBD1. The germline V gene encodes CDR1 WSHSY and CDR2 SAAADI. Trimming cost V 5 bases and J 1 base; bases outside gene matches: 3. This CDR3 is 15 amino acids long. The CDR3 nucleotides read TGCGCCAGCAGTTTCGGGACAGGGTCCTACAATGAGCAGTTCTTC. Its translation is CASSFGTGSYNEQFF.

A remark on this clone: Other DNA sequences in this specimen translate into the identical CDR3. The CDR3 coding sequence is TGTGCCAGCGGGCCCTTGAACACTGAAGCTTTCTTT. It encodes CASGPLNTEAFF. V gene TRBV28 combines with J gene TRBJ1-1; D gene ambiguous. V lost 8 bases to trimming and J lost 0 bases, with 7 bases between them. This CDR3 has 12 amino acids. CDR1 and CDR2 (germline): MDHEN, SYDVKM.

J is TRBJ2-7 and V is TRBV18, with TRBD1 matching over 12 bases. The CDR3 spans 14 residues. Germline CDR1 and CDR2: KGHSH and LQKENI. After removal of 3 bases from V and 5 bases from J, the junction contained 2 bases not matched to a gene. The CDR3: CASSPGTGGDEQYF. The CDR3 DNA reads TGTGCCAGCTCACCCGGGACAGGGGGCGACGAGCAGTACTTC.

DNA for the CDR3: TGTGCCAGCAGCCAAGACGGCGGGAGACATACGCAGTATTTT. It encodes CASSQDGGRHTQYF. The chain carries TRBV14 and TRBJ2-3; 7 bases are a match to TRBD2. The CDR3 loop spans 14 amino acids. Germline trimming cut 0 bases from V and 7 bases from J; bases unmatched to any gene: 4. The germline gives CDR1 SGHDN, CDR2 FVKESK.

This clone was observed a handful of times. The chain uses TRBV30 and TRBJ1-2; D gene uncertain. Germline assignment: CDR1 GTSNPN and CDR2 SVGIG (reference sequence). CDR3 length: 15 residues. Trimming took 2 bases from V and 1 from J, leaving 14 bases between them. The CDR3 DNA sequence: TGTGCCTGGAGTCGTGCCCGGCGCTTTAACTATGGCTACACCTTC. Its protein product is CAWSRARRFNYGYTF.

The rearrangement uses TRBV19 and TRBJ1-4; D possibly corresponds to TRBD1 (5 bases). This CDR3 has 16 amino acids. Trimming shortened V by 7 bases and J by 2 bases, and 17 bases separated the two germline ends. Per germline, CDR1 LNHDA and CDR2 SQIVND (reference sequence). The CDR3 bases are TGTGCCAGTACCTCCAGAGGGGTATCTACTAATGAAAAACTGTTTTTT. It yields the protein CASTSRGVSTNEKLFF.